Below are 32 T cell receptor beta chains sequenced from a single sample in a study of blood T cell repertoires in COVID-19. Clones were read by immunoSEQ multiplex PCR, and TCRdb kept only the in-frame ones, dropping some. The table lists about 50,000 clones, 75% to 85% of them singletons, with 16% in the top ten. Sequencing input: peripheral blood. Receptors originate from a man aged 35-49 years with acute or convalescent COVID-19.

The CDR3 nucleotides read TGTGCCAGCAGCCAATCCCGTTCGAATTCACCCCTCCACTTT. Encoded protein: CASSQSRSNSPLHF. The V and J genes are TRBV3-1 (or the pseudogene TRBV3-2) and TRBJ1-6, with D unresolved. Trimming removed 2 bases at V and 7 bases at J, with 9 bases between. The CDR3 spans 14 residues. Germline V gene lookup returns CDR1 LGHDT and CDR2 YNNKEL (reference sequence).

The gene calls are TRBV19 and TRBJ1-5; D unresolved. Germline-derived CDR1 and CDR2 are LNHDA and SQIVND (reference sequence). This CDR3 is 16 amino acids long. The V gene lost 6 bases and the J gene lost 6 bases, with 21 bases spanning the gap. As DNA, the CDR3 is TGTGCCAGTAGACGCGAGGGCGTGGATGTGAGTCAGCCCCAGCATTTT. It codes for CASRREGVDVSQPQHF.

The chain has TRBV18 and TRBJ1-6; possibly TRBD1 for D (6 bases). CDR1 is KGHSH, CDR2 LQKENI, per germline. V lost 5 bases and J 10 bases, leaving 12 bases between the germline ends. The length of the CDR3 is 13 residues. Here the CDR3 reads CASSWGGESPLHF. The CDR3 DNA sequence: TGTGCCAGCTCATGGGGGGGCGAATCACCCCTCCACTTT.

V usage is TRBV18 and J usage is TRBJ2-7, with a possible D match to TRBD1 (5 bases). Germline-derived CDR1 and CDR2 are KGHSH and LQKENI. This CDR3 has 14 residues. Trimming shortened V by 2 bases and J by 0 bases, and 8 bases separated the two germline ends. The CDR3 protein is CASSPDRYSYEQYF. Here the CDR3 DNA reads TGTGCCAGCTCACCAGACAGATACTCCTACGAGCAGTACTTC.

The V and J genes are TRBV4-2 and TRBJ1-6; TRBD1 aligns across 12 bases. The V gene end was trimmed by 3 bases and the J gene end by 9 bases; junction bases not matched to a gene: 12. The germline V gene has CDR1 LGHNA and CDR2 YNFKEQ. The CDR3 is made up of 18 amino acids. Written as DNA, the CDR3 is TGTGCCAGCAGCCACCGAGGGACAGGGGGCGCCGAGGGTTCACCCCTCCACTTT. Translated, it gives CASSHRGTGGAEGSPLHF.

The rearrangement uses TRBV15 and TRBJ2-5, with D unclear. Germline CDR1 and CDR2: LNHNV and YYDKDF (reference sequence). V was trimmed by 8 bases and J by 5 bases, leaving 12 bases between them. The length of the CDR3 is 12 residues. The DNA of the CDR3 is TGTGCCACCGAGCAGGTACAGGAGACCCAGTACTTC. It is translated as CATEQVQETQYF.

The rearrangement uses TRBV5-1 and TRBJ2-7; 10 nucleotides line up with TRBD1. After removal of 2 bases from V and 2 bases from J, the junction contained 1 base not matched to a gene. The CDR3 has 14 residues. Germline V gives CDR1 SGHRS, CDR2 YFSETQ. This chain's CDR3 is CASSLGTGAYEQYV. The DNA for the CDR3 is TGCGCCAGCAGCTTAGGGACAGGGGCCTACGAGCAGTACGTC.

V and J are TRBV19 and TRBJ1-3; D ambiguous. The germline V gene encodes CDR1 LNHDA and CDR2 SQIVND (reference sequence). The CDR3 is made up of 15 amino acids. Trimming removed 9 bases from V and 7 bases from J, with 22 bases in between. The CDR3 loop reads CASRPSGHRGNTIYF. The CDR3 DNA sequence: TGTGCCAGCCGCCCTTCGGGTCATAGAGGGAACACCATATATTTT.

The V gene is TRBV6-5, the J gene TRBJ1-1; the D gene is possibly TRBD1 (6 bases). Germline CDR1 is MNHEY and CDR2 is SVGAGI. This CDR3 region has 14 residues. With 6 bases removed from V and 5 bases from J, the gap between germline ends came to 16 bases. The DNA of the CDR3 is TGTGCCAGCAGCTACGGACAGAGGGCTACTGAAGCTTTCTTT. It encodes CASSYGQRATEAFF.

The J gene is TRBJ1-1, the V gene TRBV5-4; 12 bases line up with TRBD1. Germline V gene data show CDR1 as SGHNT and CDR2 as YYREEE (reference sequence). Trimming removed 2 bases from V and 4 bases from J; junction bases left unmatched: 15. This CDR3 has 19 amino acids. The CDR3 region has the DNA TGTGCCAGCAGCTTTTCATTCACGGGACAGGGGGCGAGAGTCACTGAAGCTTTCTTT. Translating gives CASSFSFTGQGARVTEAFF.

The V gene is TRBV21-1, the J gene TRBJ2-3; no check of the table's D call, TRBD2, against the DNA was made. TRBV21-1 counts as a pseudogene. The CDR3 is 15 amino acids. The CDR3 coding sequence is TGTGCCAGCAGCCTAGACCCTAGCGGCACAGATACGCAGTATTTT. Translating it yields CASSLDPSGTDTQYF.

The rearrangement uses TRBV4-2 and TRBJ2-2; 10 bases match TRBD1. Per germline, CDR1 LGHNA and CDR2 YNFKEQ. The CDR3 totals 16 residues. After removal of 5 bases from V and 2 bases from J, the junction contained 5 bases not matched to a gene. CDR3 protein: CASSLETGGNTGELFF. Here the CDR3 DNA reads TGTGCCAGCAGCTTAGAGACAGGGGGCAACACCGGGGAGCTGTTTTTT.

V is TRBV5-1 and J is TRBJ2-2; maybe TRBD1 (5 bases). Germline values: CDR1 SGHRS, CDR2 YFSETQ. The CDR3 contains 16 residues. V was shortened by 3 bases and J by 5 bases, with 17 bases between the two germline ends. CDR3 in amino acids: CASSSGPDGRTGELFF. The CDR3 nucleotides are TGCGCCAGCAGCTCAGGGCCGGACGGCCGAACCGGGGAGCTGTTTTTT.

DNA for the CDR3: TGTGCCAGTAGTATTGAGGTCGGGGAGCTGTTTTTT. Translation gives CASSIEVGELFF. The chain links TRBV19 to TRBJ2-2; D not resolved. The CDR3 has 12 amino acids. The germline V gene has CDR1 LNHDA and CDR2 SQIVND (reference sequence). The V gene lost 3 bases and the J gene lost 7 bases, with 6 bases spanning the gap.

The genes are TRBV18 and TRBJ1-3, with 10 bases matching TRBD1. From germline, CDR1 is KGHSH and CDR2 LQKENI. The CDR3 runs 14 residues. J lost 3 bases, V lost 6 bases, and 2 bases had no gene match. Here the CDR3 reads CASSGTGVGNTIYF. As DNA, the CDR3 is TGTGCCAGCTCCGGGACAGGGGTTGGAAACACCATATATTTT.

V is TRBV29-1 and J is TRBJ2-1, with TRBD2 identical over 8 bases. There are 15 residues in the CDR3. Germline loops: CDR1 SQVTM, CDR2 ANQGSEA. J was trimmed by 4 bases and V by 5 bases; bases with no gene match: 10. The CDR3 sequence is CSVQRASGLYNEQFF. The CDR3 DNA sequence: TGCAGCGTTCAGAGGGCTAGCGGGCTATACAATGAGCAGTTCTTC.

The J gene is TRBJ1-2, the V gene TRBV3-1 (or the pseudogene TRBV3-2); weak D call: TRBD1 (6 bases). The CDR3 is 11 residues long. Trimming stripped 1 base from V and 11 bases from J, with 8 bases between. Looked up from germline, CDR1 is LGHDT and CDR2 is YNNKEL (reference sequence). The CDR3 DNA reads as TGTGCCAGCAGCCAAGGGCAGGGGTACACCTTC. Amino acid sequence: CASSQGQGYTF.

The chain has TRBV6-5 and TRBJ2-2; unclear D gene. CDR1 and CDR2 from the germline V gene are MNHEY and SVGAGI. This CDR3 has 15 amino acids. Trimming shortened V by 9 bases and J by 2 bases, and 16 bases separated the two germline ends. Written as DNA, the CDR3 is TGTGCCAGTAAGGTCGAGCAACTAAACACCGGGGAGCTGTTTTTT. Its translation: CASKVEQLNTGELFF.

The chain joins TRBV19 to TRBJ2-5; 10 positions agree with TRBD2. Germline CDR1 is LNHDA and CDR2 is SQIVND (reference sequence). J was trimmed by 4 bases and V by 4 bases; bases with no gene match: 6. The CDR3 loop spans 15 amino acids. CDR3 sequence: CASSTPLAGGETQYF. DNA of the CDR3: TGTGCCAGTAGTACACCATTAGCGGGGGGAGAGACCCAGTACTTC.

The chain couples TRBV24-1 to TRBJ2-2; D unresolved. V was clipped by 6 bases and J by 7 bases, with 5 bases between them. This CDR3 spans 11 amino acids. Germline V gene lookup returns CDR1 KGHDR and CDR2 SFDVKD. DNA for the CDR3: TGTGCCACCAGTCTTTACGGGGAGCTGTTTTTT. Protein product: CATSLYGELFF.

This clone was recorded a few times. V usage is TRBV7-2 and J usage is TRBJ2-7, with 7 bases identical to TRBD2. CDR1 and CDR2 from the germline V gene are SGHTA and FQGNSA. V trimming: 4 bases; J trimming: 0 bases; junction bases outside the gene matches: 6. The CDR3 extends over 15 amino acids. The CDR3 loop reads CASSSTSDGSYEQYV. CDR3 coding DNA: TGTGCCAGCAGCTCTACTAGCGATGGCTCCTACGAGCAGTACGTC.

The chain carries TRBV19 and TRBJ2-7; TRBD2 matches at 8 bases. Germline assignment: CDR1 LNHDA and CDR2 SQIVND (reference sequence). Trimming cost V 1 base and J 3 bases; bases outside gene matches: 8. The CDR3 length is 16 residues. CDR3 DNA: TGTGCCAGTAGTATAGGAGGGGGGAGCGGGAGCTACGAGCAGTACTTC. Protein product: CASSIGGGSGSYEQYF.

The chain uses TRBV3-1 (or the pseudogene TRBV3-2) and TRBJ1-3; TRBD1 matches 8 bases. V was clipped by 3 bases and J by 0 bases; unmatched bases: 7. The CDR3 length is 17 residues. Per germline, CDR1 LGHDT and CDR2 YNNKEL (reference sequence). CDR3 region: CASSHLTGGRSGNTIYF. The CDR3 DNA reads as TGTGCCAGCAGCCATTTAACAGGGGGACGCTCTGGAAACACCATATATTTT.

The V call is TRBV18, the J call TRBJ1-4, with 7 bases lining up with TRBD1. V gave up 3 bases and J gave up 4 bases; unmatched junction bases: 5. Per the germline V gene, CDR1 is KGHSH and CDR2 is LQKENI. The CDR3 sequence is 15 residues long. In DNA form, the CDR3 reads TGTGCCAGCTCACCGGGGACAGTGAATAATGAAAAACTGTTTTTT. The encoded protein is CASSPGTVNNEKLFF.

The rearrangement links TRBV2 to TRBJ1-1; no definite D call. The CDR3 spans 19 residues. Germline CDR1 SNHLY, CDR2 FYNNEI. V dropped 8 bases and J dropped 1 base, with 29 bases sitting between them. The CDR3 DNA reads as TGTGCCAGCGGCCGTAGGTCTGGGAGTCAGCGGGTGGGGAACACTGAAGCTTTCTTT. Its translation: CASGRRSGSQRVGNTEAFF.

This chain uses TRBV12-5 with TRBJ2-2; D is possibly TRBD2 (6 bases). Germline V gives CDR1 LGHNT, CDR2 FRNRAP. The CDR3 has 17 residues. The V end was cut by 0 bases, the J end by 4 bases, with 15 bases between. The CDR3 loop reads CASGLVLTGVFTGELFF. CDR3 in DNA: TGTGCTAGTGGTTTGGTACTTACGGGAGTCTTCACCGGGGAGCTGTTTTTT.

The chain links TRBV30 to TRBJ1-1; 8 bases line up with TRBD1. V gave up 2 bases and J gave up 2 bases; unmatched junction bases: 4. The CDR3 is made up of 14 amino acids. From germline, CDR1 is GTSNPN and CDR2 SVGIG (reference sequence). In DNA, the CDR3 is TGTGCCTGGAGTTTCGACAGGGGAAACACTGAAGCTTTCTTT. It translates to CAWSFDRGNTEAFF.

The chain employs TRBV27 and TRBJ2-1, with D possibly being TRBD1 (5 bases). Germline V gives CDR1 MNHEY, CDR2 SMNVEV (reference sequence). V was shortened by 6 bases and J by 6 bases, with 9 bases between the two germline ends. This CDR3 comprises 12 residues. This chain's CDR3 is CASRKGLNEQFF. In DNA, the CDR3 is TGTGCCAGCAGGAAGGGGCTCAATGAGCAGTTCTTC.

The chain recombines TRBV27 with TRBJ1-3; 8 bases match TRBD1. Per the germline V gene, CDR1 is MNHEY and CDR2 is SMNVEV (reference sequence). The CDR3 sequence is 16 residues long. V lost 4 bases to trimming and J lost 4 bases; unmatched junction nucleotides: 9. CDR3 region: CASSSRTGRSGNTIYF. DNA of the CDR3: TGTGCCAGCAGTTCCCGGACAGGGAGATCCGGAAACACCATATATTTT.

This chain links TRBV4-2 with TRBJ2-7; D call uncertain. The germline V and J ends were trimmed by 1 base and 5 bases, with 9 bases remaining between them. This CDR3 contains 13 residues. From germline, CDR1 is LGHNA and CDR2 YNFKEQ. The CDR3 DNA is TGTGCCAGCAGCCAAGGATCGAGGAACGAGCAGTACTTC. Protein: CASSQGSRNEQYF.

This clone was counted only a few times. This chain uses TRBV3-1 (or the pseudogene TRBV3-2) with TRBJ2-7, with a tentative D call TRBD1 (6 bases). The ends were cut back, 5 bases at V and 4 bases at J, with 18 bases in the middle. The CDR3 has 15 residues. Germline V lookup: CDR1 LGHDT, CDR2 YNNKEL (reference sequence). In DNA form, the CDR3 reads TGTGCCAGCAGCTCCCGAGACAGGTTAGGGTACGAGCAGTACTTC. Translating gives CASSSRDRLGYEQYF.

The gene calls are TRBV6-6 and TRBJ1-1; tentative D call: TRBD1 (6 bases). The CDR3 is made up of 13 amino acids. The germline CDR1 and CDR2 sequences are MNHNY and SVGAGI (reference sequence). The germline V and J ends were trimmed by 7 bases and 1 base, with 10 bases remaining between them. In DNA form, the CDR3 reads TGTGCCAGCATCTACAGGGAGAACACTGAAGCTTTCTTT. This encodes CASIYRENTEAFF.